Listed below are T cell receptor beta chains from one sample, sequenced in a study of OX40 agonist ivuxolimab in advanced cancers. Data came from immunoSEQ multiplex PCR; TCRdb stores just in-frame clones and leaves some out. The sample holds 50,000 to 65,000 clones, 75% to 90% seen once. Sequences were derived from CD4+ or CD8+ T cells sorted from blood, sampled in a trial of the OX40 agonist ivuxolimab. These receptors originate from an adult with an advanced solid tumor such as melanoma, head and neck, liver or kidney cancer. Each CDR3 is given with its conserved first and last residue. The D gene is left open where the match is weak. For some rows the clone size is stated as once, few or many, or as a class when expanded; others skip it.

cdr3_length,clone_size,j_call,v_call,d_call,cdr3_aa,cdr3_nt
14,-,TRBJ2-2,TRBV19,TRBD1,CASSRDRGPGELFF,TGTGCCAGTAGTCGGGACAGGGGGCCAGGGGAGCTGTTTTTT
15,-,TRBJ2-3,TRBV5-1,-,CASSGGGQGTDTQYF,TGCGCCAGCAGCGGAGGAGGGCAGGGCACAGATACGCAGTATTTT
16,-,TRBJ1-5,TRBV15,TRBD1,CATSRGDRGFNQPQHF,TGTGCCACCAGCAGAGGAGACAGGGGGTTTAATCAGCCCCAGCATTTT
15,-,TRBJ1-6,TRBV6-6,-,CASREQGQNNSPLHF,TGTGCCAGCAGAGAACAGGGCCAAAATAATTCACCCCTCCACTTT
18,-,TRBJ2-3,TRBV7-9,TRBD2,CASSLPFRLAGGTDTQYF,TGTGCCAGCAGCTTACCATTCAGACTAGCGGGGGGTACAGATACGCAGTATTTT
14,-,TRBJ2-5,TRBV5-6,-,CASSFGSGDVTQYF,TGTGCCAGCAGCTTTGGGTCAGGGGATGTGACCCAGTACTTC
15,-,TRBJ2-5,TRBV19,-,CASSMDRAPQETQYF,TGTGCCAGTAGTATGGACAGAGCTCCCCAAGAGACCCAGTACTTC
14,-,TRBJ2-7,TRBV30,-,CAWSATDNHYEQYF,TGTGCCTGGAGTGCTACTGACAACCACTACGAGCAGTACTTC
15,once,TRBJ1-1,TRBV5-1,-,CASSFIQGRASEAFF,TGCGCCAGCAGCTTCATACAGGGAAGGGCGTCTGAAGCTTTCTTT
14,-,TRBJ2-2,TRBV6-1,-,CASKKEGVTGELFF,TGTGCCAGCAAAAAAGAGGGGGTCACCGGGGAGCTGTTTTTT
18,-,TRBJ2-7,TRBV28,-,CASSSGQWGARLSYEQYF,TGTGCCAGCAGCTCCGGGCAATGGGGGGCAAGACTTTCCTACGAGCAGTACTTC
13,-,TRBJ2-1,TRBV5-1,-,CASSLDGNNEQFF,TGCGCCAGCAGCTTGGATGGCAACAATGAGCAGTTCTTC
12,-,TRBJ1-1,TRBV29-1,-,CSVGGLYTEAFF,TGCAGCGTGGGGGGACTGTACACTGAAGCTTTCTTT
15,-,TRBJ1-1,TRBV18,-,CASSPGGAMNTEAFF,TGTGCCAGCTCCCCGGGGGGCGCGATGAACACTGAAGCTTTCTTT
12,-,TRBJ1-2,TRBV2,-,CASSERNYGYTF,TGTGCCAGCAGTGAACGGAACTATGGCTACACCTTC
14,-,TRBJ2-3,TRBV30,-,CAWSKRTSTDTQYF,TGTGCCTGGAGTAAGAGGACTAGCACAGATACGCAGTATTTT
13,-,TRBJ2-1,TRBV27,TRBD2,CASRPGLVAEQFF,TGTGCCAGCAGGCCGGGACTAGTGGCTGAGCAGTTCTTC
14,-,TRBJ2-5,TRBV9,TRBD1,CASSGTGKGETQYF,TGTGCCAGCAGCGGGACAGGGAAAGGGGAGACCCAGTACTTC
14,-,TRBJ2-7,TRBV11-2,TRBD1,CASSPRQGSYEQYF,TGTGCCAGCAGCCCGCGACAGGGCTCCTACGAGCAGTACTTC
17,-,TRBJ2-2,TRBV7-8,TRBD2,CASSLGGLAGVTGELFF,TGTGCCAGCAGCTTAGGCGGACTAGCGGGAGTCACCGGGGAGCTGTTTTTT
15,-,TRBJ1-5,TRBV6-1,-,CASSQRGGAWQPQHF,TGTGCCAGCAGCCAACGGGGGGGCGCGTGGCAGCCCCAGCATTTT
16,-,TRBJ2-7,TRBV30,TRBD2,CAWSSPGLAGGYEQYF,TGTGCCTGGAGCTCACCGGGACTAGCGGGGGGCTACGAGCAGTACTTC
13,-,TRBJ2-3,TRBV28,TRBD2,CATRDAGVDTQYF,TGTGCCACCCGAGACGCGGGGGTGGATACGCAGTATTTT
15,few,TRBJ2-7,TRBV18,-,CASSPRGTPSGEQYF,TGTGCCAGCTCACCACGGGGGACGCCTTCGGGCGAGCAGTACTTC
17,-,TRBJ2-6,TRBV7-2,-,CASSLTGAGSGANVLTF,TGTGCCAGCAGCTTAACGGGGGCGGGCTCTGGGGCCAACGTCCTGACTTTC
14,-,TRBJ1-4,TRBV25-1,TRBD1,CASSSFGTGEKLFF,TGTGCCAGCTCATCCTTTGGGACAGGGGAAAAACTGTTTTTT
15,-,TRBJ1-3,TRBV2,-,CASTRAGNSGNTIYF,TGTGCCAGTACACGGGCAGGTAACTCTGGAAACACCATATATTTT
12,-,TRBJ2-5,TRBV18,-,CASSPGEETQYF,TGTGCCAGCTCACCAGGGGAAGAGACCCAGTACTTC
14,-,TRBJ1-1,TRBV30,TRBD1,CAWRGTGGGTEAFF,TGTGCCTGGAGGGGCACAGGGGGTGGCACTGAAGCTTTCTTT
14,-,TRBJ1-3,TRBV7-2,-,CASSLLGPGNTIYF,TGTGCCAGCAGTTTATTGGGGCCGGGAAACACCATATATTTT
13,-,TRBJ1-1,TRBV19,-,CASSITENTEAFF,TGTGCCAGTAGTATTACAGAGAACACTGAAGCTTTCTTT
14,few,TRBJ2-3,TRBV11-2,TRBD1,CASSRDSNTDTQYF,TGTGCCAGCAGCCGGGACAGCAACACAGATACGCAGTATTTT
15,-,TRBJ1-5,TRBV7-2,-,CASSSDQGPNQPQHF,TGTGCCAGCAGCTCCGACCAGGGTCCCAATCAGCCCCAGCATTTT
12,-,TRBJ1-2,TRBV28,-,CASTTASYGYTF,TGTGCCAGCACAACGGCAAGCTATGGCTACACCTTC
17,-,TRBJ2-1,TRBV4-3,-,CASSQEAGPGGGNEQFF,TGCGCCAGCAGCCAAGAGGCCGGACCCGGGGGTGGGAATGAGCAGTTCTTC
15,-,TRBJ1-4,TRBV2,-,CASNQDGVPNEKLFF,TGTGCCAGCAACCAGGACGGGGTGCCTAATGAAAAACTGTTTTTT
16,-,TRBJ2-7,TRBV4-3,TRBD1,CASSQETGTGDYEQYF,TGCGCCAGCAGCCAAGAAACTGGGACAGGGGATTACGAGCAGTACTTC
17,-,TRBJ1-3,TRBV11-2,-,CASSLRADWRSGNTIYF,TGTGCCAGCAGCTTACGGGCGGATTGGCGCTCTGGAAACACCATATATTTT
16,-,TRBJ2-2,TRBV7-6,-,CASSLVGGVNTGELFF,TGTGCCAGCAGCTTAGTAGGCGGGGTCAACACCGGGGAGCTGTTTTTT
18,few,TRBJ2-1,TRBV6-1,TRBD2,CASSGPTSGSRSYNEQFF,TGTGCCAGCAGTGGACCGACTAGCGGGAGCCGCTCCTACAATGAGCAGTTCTTC
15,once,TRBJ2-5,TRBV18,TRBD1,CASSPAQGAWETQYF,TGTGCCAGCTCACCGGCGCAGGGGGCTTGGGAGACCCAGTACTTC
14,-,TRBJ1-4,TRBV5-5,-,CASSSETVPLKLFF,TGTGCCAGCAGCTCCGAGACGGTGCCTCTTAAACTGTTTTTT
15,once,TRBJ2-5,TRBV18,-,CASSLPGHALGAQYF,TGTGCCAGCTCGCTCCCGGGACACGCCCTAGGGGCCCAGTACTTC
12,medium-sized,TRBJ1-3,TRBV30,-,CAWTRRGNTIYF,TGTGCCTGGACCCGGCGGGGAAACACCATATATTTT
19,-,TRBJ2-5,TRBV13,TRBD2,CASSPPYVGLAGEQETQYF,TGTGCCAGCAGCCCCCCCTATGTCGGGCTAGCGGGAGAGCAAGAGACCCAGTACTTC
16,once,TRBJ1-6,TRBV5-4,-,CASSRDSGLYNSPLHF,TGTGCCAGCAGCCGCGACAGTGGACTATATAATTCACCCCTCCACTTT
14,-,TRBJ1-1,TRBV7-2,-,CASSLRRGNTEAFF,TGTGCCAGCAGCTTAAGGAGGGGGAACACTGAAGCTTTCTTT